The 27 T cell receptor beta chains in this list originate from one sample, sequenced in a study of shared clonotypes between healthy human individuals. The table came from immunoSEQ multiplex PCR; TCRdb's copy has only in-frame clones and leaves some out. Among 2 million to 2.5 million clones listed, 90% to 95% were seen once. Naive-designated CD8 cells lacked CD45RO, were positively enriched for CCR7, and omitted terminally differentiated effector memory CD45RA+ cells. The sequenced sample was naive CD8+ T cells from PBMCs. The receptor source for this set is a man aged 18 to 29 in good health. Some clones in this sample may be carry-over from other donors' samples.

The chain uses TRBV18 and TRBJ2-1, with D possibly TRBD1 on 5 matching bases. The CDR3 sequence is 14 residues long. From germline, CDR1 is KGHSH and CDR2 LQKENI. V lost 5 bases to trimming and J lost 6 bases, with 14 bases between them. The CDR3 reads CASSSSDSINEQFF. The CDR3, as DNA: TGTGCCAGCTCATCCTCTGACAGCATCAATGAGCAGTTCTTC.

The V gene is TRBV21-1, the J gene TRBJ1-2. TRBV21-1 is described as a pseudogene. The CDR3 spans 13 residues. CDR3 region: CASPDRRGYGYTF. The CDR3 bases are TGTGCCAGCCCCGACCGGCGGGGCTATGGCTACACCTTC.

The CDR3 bases are TGCGCCAGCAGTCCGAGAACCGGGACTAGCAGTTCTGAGCAGTTCTTC. It yields the protein CASSPRTGTSSSEQFF. The chain uses TRBV10-1 and TRBJ2-1, with 9 bases matching TRBD2. The CDR3 is 16 residues long. The germline CDR1 and CDR2 sequences are WNHNN and SYGVQD (reference sequence). Trimming took 5 bases from V and 9 from J; bases not matched to a gene: 14.

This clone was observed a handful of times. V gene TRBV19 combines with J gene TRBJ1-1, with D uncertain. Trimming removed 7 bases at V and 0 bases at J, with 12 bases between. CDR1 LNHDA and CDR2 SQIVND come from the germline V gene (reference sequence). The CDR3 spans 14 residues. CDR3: CASTPEGVNTEAFF. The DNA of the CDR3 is TGTGCCAGTACCCCCGAAGGAGTGAACACTGAAGCTTTCTTT.

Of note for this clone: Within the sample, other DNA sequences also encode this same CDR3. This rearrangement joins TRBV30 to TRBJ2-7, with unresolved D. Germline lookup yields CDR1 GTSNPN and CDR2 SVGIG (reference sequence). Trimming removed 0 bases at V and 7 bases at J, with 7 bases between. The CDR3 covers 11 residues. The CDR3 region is CAWSVGLEQYF. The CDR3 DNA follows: TGTGCCTGGAGTGTGGGTCTGGAGCAGTACTTC.

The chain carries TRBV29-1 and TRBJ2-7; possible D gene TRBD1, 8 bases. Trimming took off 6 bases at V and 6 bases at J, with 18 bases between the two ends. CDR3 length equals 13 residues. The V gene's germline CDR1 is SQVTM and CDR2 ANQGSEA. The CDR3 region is CSVGGITGGEQYF. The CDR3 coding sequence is TGCAGCGTCGGGGGGATAACAGGGGGCGAGCAGTACTTC.

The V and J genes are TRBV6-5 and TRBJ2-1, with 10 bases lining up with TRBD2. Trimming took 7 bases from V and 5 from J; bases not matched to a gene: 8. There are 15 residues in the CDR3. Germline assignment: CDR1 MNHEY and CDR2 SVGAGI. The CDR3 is CASTRAGGPHNEQFF. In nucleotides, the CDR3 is TGTGCCAGCACTCGAGCGGGAGGGCCCCACAATGAGCAGTTCTTC.

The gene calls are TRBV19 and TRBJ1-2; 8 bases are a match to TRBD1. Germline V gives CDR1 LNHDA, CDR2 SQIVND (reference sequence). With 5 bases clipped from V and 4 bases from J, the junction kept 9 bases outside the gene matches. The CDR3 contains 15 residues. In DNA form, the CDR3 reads TGTGCCAGTAGTGACAGGGTCAGGGGGCCCTATGGCTACACCTTC. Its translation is CASSDRVRGPYGYTF.

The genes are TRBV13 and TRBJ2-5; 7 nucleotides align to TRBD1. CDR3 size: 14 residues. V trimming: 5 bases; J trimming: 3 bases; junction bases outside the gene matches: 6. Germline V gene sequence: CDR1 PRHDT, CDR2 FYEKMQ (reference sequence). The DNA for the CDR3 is TGTGCCAGCAGCCTCCAGCAGGGGGAAGAGACCCAGTACTTC. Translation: CASSLQQGEETQYF.

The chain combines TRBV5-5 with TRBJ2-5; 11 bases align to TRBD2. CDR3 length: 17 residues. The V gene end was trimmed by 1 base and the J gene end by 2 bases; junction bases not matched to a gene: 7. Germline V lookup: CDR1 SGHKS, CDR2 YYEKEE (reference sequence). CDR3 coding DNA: TGTGCCAGCAGCTTGACTCTAGCGGGAGGAGGGCAAGAGACCCAGTACTTC. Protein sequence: CASSLTLAGGGQETQYF. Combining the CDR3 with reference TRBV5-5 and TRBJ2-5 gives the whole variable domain DAGVTQSPTHLIKTRGQQVTLRCSPISGHKSVSWYQQVLGQGPQFIFQYYEKEERGRGNFPDRFSARQFPNYSSELNVNALLLGDSALYLCASSLTLAGGGQETQYFGPGTRLLVL.

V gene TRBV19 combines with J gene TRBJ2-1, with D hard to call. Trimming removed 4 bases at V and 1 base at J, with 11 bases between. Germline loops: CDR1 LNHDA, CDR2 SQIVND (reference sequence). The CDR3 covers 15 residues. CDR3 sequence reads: CASSKSGGSYNEQFF. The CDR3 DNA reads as TGTGCCAGTAGTAAATCCGGCGGTTCCTACAATGAGCAGTTCTTC.

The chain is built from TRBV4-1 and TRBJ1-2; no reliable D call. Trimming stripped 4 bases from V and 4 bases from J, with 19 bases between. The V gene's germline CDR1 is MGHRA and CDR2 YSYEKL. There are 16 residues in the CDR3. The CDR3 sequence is CASSPTGVHSIYGYTF. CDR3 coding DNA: TGCGCCAGCAGCCCCACCGGGGTACATTCCATCTATGGCTACACCTTC.

CDR3: CASSTPGPAPAYGYTF. In DNA form, the CDR3 reads TGTGCCAGCAGCACACCGGGCCCAGCGCCAGCCTATGGCTACACCTTC. The chain carries TRBV7-2 and TRBJ1-2; D uncertain. CDR3 length equals 16 residues. V was clipped by 5 bases and J by 4 bases, with 20 bases between them. Germline lookup yields CDR1 SGHTA and CDR2 FQGNSA. Combining the CDR3 with reference TRBV7-2 and TRBJ1-2 gives the whole variable domain GAGVSQSPSNKVTEKGKDVELRCDPISGHTALYWYRQSLGQGLEFLIYFQGNSAPDKSGLPSDRFSAERTGGSVSTLTIQRTQQEDSAVYLCASSTPGPAPAYGYTFGSGTRLTVV.

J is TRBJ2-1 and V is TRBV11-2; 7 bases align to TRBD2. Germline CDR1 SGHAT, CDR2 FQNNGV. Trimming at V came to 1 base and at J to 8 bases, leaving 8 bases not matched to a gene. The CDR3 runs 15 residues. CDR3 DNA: TGTGCCAGCAGCTTAGGCCGACTAGCTCTCGATGAGCAGTTCTTC. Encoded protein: CASSLGRLALDEQFF.

The CDR3: CASSYSDHNYEQYF. The CDR3 DNA is TGTGCCAGCAGTTACTCTGATCACAATTACGAGCAGTACTTC. The J gene is TRBJ2-7, the V gene TRBV6-5; the D is unclear. V was pared by 0 bases and J by 4 bases, with 10 bases between. The length of the CDR3 is 14 residues. In germline, CDR1 is MNHEY, CDR2 SVGAGI.

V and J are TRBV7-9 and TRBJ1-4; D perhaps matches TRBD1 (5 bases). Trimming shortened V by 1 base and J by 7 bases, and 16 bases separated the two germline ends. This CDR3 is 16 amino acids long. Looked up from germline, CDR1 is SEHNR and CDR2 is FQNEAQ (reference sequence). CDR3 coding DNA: TGTGCCAGCAGCTTAGAATCCGCCGGGGCGAGTGAAAAACTGTTTTTT. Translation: CASSLESAGASEKLFF.

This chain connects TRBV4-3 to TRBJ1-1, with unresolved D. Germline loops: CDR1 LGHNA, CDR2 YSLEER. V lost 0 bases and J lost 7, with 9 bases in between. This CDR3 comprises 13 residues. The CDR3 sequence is CASSQDLGGEAFF. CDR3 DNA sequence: TGCGCCAGCAGCCAAGATTTAGGCGGTGAAGCTTTCTTT.

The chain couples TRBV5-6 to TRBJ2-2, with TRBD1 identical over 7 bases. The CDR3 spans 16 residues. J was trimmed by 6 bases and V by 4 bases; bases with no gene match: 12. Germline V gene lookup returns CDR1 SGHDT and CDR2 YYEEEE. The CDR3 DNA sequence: TGTGCCAGCAGCCGGGCCCCGACAGGGAGATCCGGGGAGCTGTTTTTT. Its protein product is CASSRAPTGRSGELFF.

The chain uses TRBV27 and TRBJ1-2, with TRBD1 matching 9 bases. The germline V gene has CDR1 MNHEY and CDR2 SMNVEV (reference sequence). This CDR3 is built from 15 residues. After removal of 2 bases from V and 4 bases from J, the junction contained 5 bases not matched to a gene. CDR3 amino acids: CASSLRQGGTYGYTF. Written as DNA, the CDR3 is TGTGCCAGCAGTTTACGACAGGGGGGCACCTATGGCTACACCTTC.

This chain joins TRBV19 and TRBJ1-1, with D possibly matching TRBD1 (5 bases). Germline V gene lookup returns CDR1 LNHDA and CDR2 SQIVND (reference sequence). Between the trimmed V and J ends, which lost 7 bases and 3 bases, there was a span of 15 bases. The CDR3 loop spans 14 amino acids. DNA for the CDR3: TGTGCCAGTATTTCTCAGGGAATGTACACTGAAGCTTTCTTT. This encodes CASISQGMYTEAFF.

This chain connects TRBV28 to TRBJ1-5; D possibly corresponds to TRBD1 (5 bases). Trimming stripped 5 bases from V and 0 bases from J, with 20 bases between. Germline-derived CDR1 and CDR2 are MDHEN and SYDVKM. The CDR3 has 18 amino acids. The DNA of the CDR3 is TGTGCCAGCAGTCCACGTCGTTTGTCGGGGGGTAGCAATCAGCCCCAGCATTTT. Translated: CASSPRRLSGGSNQPQHF.

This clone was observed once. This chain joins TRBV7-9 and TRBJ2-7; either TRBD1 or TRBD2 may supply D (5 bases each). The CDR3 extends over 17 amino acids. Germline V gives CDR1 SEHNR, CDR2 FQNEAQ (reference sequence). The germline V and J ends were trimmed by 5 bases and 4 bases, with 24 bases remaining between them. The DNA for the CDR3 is TGTGCCAGCAGCACCCACCCAGGGACCGGTCCATTGTACGAGCAGTACTTC. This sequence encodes CASSTHPGTGPLYEQYF.

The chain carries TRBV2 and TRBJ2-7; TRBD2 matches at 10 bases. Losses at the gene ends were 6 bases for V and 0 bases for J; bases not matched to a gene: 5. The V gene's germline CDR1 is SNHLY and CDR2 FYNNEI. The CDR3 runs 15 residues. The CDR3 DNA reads TGTGCCAGCAGACCGCCTAGCGGGAGCTCCTACGAGCAGTACTTC. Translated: CASRPPSGSSYEQYF. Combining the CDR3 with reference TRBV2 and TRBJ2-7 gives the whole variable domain EPEVTQTPSHQVTQMGQEVILRCVPISNHLYFYWYRQILGQKVEFLVSFYNNEISEKSEIFDDQFSVERPDGSNFTLKIRSTKLEDSAMYFCASRPPSGSSYEQYFGPGTRLTVT.

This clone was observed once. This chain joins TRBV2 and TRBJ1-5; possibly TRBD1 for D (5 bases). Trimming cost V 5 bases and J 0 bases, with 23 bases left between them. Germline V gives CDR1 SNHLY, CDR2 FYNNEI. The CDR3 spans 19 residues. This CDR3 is CASSPPSGVLMYSNQPQHF. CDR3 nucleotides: TGTGCCAGCAGTCCCCCATCGGGGGTCCTAATGTATAGCAATCAGCCCCAGCATTTT.

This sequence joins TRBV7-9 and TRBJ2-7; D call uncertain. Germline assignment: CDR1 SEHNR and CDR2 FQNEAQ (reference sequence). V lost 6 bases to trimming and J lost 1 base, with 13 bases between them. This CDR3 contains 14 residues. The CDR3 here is CASRADSVSYEQYF. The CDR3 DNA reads TGTGCCAGCAGAGCCGATTCGGTATCCTACGAGCAGTACTTC. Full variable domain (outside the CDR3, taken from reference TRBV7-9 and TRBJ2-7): DTGVSQNPRHKITKRGQNVTFRCDPISEHNRLYWYRQTLGQGPEFLTYFQNEAQLEKSRLLSDRFSAERPKGSFSTLEIQRTEQGDSAMYLCASRADSVSYEQYFGPGTRLTVT.

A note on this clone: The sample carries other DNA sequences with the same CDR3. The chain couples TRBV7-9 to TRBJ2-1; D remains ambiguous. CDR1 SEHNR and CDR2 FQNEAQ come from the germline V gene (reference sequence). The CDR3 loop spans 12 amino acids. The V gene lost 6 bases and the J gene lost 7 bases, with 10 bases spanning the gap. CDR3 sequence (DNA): TGTGCCAGCAGTACTCAAGGGAATGAGCAGTTCTTC. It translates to CASSTQGNEQFF.

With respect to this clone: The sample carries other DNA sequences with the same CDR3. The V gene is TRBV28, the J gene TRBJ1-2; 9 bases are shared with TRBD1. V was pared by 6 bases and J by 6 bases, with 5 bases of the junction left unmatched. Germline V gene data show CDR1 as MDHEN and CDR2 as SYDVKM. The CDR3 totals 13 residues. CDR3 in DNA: TGTGCCAGCAGACGGGACAGGGTGGATGGCTACACCTTC. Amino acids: CASRRDRVDGYTF.